This TCR beta chain stems from a study of blood T cells in healthy people across ages. Points from the study as a whole: Age showed a roughly linear inverse relationship with TCR beta diversity per million T cells.

The ends were cut back, 3 bases at V and 10 bases at J, with 27 bases in the middle. The CDR3 is 17 residues long. A second PCR of 7 to 11 cycles used a sample-barcoded 5' primer and a J-beta primer mix. TCRdb redid the calling of the 5' RACE reads with MiXCR, one entry per CDR3 protein. The table shows over 600,000 distinct CDR3 sequences, with roughly 50% occurring only once. Comments on this clonotype: As yet, its antigen is unknown.

The chain employs TRBV12-3 or TRBV12-4 and TRBJ1-1; D gene ambiguous. The clonotype originates from a man in his forties in good health. Specimen: blood. CDR3 DNA sequence: TGTGCCAGCAGTTTGCTACAAAAGATTAAACCAGTTAAAAGAGCTTTCTTT. It is translated as CASSLLQKIKPVKRAFF.